The sample holds many counts of the clone carrying this T cell receptor (beta chain). This sample is drawn from a study of metastatic and nonmetastatic thyroid tumors. Patients had received no treatment of any kind before thyroid surgery. With MiXCR, TCRdb called clones anew from the PCR reads. The sample lists tens of thousands of clones, 15% to 20% occurring once. Germline-derived CDR1 and CDR2 are MNHNS and SASEGT. The CDR3 length is 14 residues. Germline trimming cut 10 bases from V and 5 bases from J; bases unmatched to any gene: 11. The rearrangement joins TRBV6-1 to TRBJ1-2, with 9 positions matching TRBD1. The TCR originated in a female donor with papillary thyroid cancer or a benign thyroid nodule (not recorded which). Some clones in this sample may be carry-over from other donors' samples. Sample: blood. This chain's CDR3 is CAIPGTGREYGYTF. CDR3 sequence (DNA): TGTGCCATCCCTGGGACAGGGAGAGAATATGGCTACACCTTC.